The T cell receptor beta chain described here comes from a study of cytomegalovirus exposure and HLA in healthy donors (dated by TCRdb to the late 2010s). Regarding the research as a whole: A later analysis indicated that the 120 or so validation repertoires were generated on the platform also employed for the 720 or so repertoires of the first cohort. The study was designed to test whether signatures of past pathogen exposure could be identified by cataloging public T cell receptors. In addition to the first cohort of hundreds of subjects, a separate validation cohort of 130 or so different subjects was used. High-throughput TCR immunosequencing, statistical association of individual TCRs with disease status, and machine learning were combined to predict cytomegalovirus infection status.

For this clone: The antigen it recognizes is unknown. It has no much larger one-base neighbor in the sample; base qualities were not kept.

The donors belonged to the validation cohort of about 120 subjects, which was separate from the 666-subject first cohort. Its CDR3 holds 15 amino acids, cysteine through phenylalanine. The only DNA kept is the CDR3, 45 bases in frame from the first base. V was cut back by 2 bases and J by 1 base, leaving a gap of 9 bases between them. From the germline V gene, CDR1 is KGHSH and CDR2 is LQKENI. Summary of the overall study and its limitations: It was suggested by the authors that the approach could potentially be generalized to other disease states and immunological phenotypes. Of the cluster scores, 94% were above 0 in a later analysis, which found that TCRs clustered in the first cohort also tended to co-occur in the 120 validation repertoires. In both the original and validation cohorts, the classifier was reported to diagnose cytomegalovirus status with high specificity and sensitivity. A later analysis lacked HLA typing for the validation cohort, so it scored co-occurrence in that cohort across all 120 or so repertoires. A total of fewer than 200 TCR beta chains were listed by the study as associated with cytomegalovirus. In vitro tests confirmed that a few of the cytomegalovirus-associated TCR beta chains recognize cytomegalovirus antigens. While some public TCRs were present in many individuals, most TCR sequences turned up only very rarely across donors.

The library was prepared using the immunoSEQ multiplex PCR assay. In the authors' own workflow: A statistical classification framework was built for diagnosing cytomegalovirus status from the catalog of TCR beta chain sequences. In TCRdb, the immuneACCESS table is reduced to in-frame sequences with V and J assigned. These tables do not hold every clone; where another copy was compared, an unresolved V gene accounts for under half, and the others remain unexplained. The V and J calls and clone size are taken from that table; D and trimming were inferred from the DNA. Counted in this sample were 200,000 or so clones; about four fifths of them appeared once. The top ten constitute roughly 6.5% of the sample.

The V gene is TRBV18 and the J gene is TRBJ2-1, with TRBD2 perhaps the D gene, on 5 matching bases. Specimen: PBMCs. The clonotype originates from a man aged 18 to 30 in good health and CMV-seropositive. The nucleotide sequence reads TGTGCCAGCTCACCAGAGGAGGAGTCCTACAATGAGCAGTTCTTC. Its translation is CASSPEEESYNEQFF.